This TCR beta chain originates from a study of blood T cell repertoires in COVID-19. Background on the study: Both acute and convalescent COVID-19 samples were obtained from the United States, Italy and Spain. PBMCs, B-cell-depleted T cells, or T cells were the source of the cDNA or gDNA that made up the material.

Per the original methods: From reference gene primer amplification, estimates of nucleated cell counts were derived. Assay: immunoSEQ multiplex PCR; the TCRdb copy retains only in-frame clones and omits some. Clone size and the V and J calls come from that table; the DNA yielded D and trimming. The sample yields more than 200,000 clones, around 80% seen once. The V and J ends lost 0 bases and 2 bases, in that order; junction bases with no gene match: 9. The CDR3 consists of 17 residues. From germline, CDR1 is SGDLS and CDR2 YYNGEE. The TCR comes from a middle-aged woman with active or convalescent COVID-19. The V gene is TRBV9, the J gene TRBJ1-2; 8 bases line up with TRBD1. Sequencing was carried out using peripheral blood. The CDR3 is CASSVAPEQGVNYGYTF. The CDR3 DNA reads as TGTGCCAGCAGCGTAGCCCCCGAACAGGGGGTCAACTATGGCTACACCTTC.